The rows below give T cell receptor beta chains drawn from one sample of a study of shared clonotypes between healthy human individuals. Assay: immunoSEQ multiplex PCR; the TCRdb copy retains only in-frame clones and omits some. This sample has about 710,000 clones, with 72% found just once. The specimen sequenced was memory CD4+ T cells sorted from blood. These receptors came from a woman aged 25 to 39 in good health. The CDR3 runs from the conserved cysteine through the conserved F or W. A D gene is named only where the DNA matches it firmly. Clone size is given for some rows only: seen once, a few or many times, or a class if the clone is expanded.

J gene	clone size	V gene	D gene	CDR3 protein	CDR3 DNA
TRBJ2-1	few	TRBV15	-	CATNPGGRGKPILSNEQFF	TGTGCCACCAACCCCGGCGGGCGCGGGAAGCCTATCCTTTCGAATGAGCAGTTCTTC
TRBJ2-3	-	TRBV5-4	-	CASSTGAARDTQYF	TGTGCCAGCAGCACAGGTGCGGCCCGAGATACGCAGTATTTT
TRBJ2-3	-	TRBV15	-	CATSSDYPSTDTQYF	TGTGCCACCAGCAGCGACTACCCAAGCACAGATACGCAGTATTTT
TRBJ2-3	-	TRBV11-2	-	CASSQDTQYF	TGTGCCAGCAGCCAGGATACGCAGTATTTT
TRBJ2-7	-	TRBV6-5	TRBD2	CASSLSGRAFYEQYF	TGTGCCAGCAGTCTTAGCGGGAGGGCTTTTTACGAGCAGTACTTC
TRBJ1-1	few	TRBV11-2	-	CASGTQRDVEAFF	TGTGCCAGCGGTACACAGAGGGACGTTGAAGCTTTCTTT
TRBJ1-4	few	TRBV28	-	CASCGEKLFF	TGTGCCAGCTGTGGTGAAAAACTGTTTTTT
TRBJ1-5	-	TRBV5-1	-	CASSLAPGVGQPQHF	TGCGCCAGCAGCTTGGCCCCAGGGGTAGGGCAGCCCCAGCATTTT
TRBJ2-3	few	TRBV28	TRBD1	CASRGTVTDTQYF	TGTGCCAGCAGGGGGACAGTCACAGATACGCAGTATTTT
TRBJ2-3	-	TRBV5-6	TRBD2	CASSRAGGGTQYF	TGTGCCAGCAGCCGGGCTGGGGGAGGGACGCAGTATTTT
TRBJ1-5	-	TRBV27	-	CASRRTVSNQPQHF	TGTGCCAGCAGACGGACAGTTAGCAATCAGCCCCAGCATTTT
TRBJ2-1	-	TRBV29-1	-	CSVDRGVENEQFF	TGCAGCGTTGACAGGGGGGTCGAAAATGAGCAGTTCTTC
TRBJ1-2	-	TRBV28	-	CASSPITGNYGYTF	TGTGCCAGCAGTCCAATAACAGGGAACTATGGCTACACCTTC
TRBJ2-6	-	TRBV18	TRBD2	CASSPGTSGSGANVLTF	TGTGCCAGCTCACCCGGGACTAGCGGCTCTGGGGCCAACGTCCTGACTTTC
TRBJ2-6	-	TRBV29-1	-	CSVGRAGAGANVLTF	TGCAGCGTTGGGAGGGCCGGGGCAGGGGCCAACGTCCTGACTTTC
TRBJ2-1	-	TRBV19	-	CASSIAATAYNEQFF	TGTGCCAGTAGTATAGCCGCGACAGCCTACAATGAGCAGTTCTTC
TRBJ2-7	-	TRBV5-1	TRBD2	CASSAGVEQYF	TGCGCCAGCAGCGCGGGGGTCGAGCAGTACTTC
TRBJ1-4	few	TRBV7-2	-	CASRPLGFREKLFF	TGTGCCAGCAGACCCTTGGGATTTCGTGAAAAACTGTTTTTT
TRBJ2-3	-	TRBV7-6	TRBD2	CASSLGRTSGSTDTQYF	TGTGCCAGCAGCTTGGGAAGGACTAGCGGGAGCACAGATACGCAGTATTTT
TRBJ2-7	-	TRBV7-2	-	CASSLSGEEPLGNF	TGTGCCAGCAGCTTAAGTGGAGAAGAGCCGTTGGGGAACTTC
TRBJ2-5	-	TRBV15	-	CATSRATGTGETQYF	TGTGCCACCAGCAGAGCAACCGGGACCGGAGAGACCCAGTACTTC
TRBJ2-7	few	TRBV18	TRBD2	CASSPVGGTILQYEQYF	TGTGCCAGCTCACCAGTGGGCGGGACTATTTTACAGTACGAGCAGTACTTC
TRBJ1-5	-	TRBV28	-	CASSSPWAPNNQPQHF	TGTGCCAGCAGTTCCCCGTGGGCACCAAACAATCAGCCCCAGCATTTT
TRBJ1-3	-	TRBV28	-	CASTPRTVGNTIYF	TGTGCCAGCACCCCTCGGACCGTCGGAAACACCATATATTTT
TRBJ2-7	-	TRBV5-1	TRBD2	CASSLGLAGDASYEQYF	TGCGCCAGCAGCTTGGGACTAGCGGGAGACGCCTCCTACGAGCAGTACTTC
TRBJ2-7	-	TRBV28	-	CASSPQWRAGEQYF	TGTGCCAGCAGTCCCCAGTGGAGGGCAGGCGAGCAGTACTTC
TRBJ2-7	-	TRBV5-1	TRBD1	CASSEDRVSYEQYF	TGCGCCAGCAGCGAGGACAGGGTCTCCTACGAGCAGTACTTC
TRBJ1-4	-	TRBV5-6	-	CASSFKLGTNEKLFF	TGTGCCAGCAGCTTTAAACTGGGGACTAATGAAAAACTGTTTTTT
TRBJ1-1	-	TRBV5-5	TRBD1	CASSLSGQGVIAFF	TGTGCCAGCAGCCTCTCCGGACAGGGCGTAATCGCTTTCTTT
TRBJ1-3	many	TRBV19	-	CASSIARADTIYF	TGTGCCAGTAGTATAGCACGGGCGGACACCATATATTTT
TRBJ2-2	-	TRBV11-2	-	CASSFGTFTGELFF	TGTGCCAGCAGCTTCGGGACTTTCACCGGGGAGCTGTTTTTT
TRBJ2-7	few	TRBV6-1	-	CASSGRSYEQYF	TGTGCCAGCAGTGGCCGCAGCTACGAGCAGTACTTC